One and the same sample provided the 3 T cell receptor beta chains below, sequenced in a study of blood T cell repertoires in COVID-19. Assay: immunoSEQ multiplex PCR; the TCRdb copy retains only in-frame clones and omits some. The sample contains about 390,000 clones, approximately 89% of which appear only once. The material sequenced was peripheral blood. Source of these receptors: a woman in her sixties or seventies with COVID-19, enrolled during active disease.

The V and J genes are TRBV5-5 and TRBJ1-1; 9 bases align to TRBD1. CDR3 length: 14 amino acids. From germline, CDR1 is SGHKS and CDR2 YYEKEE (reference sequence). J was trimmed by 6 bases and V by 3 bases; bases with no gene match: 6. The CDR3 coding sequence is TGTGCCAGCAGCTCTCGGACAGGGGTTTCTGAAGCTTTCTTT. It codes for CASSSRTGVSEAFF. Variable domain in full (rest from reference TRBV5-5 and TRBJ1-1): DAGVTQSPTHLIKTRGQQVTLRCSPISGHKSVSWYQQVLGQGPQFIFQYYEKEERGRGNFPDRFSARQFPNYSSELNVNALLLGDSALYLCASSSRTGVSEAFFGQGTRLTVV.

Concerning this clone: Within the sample, other DNA sequences also encode this same CDR3. The chain carries TRBV28 and TRBJ2-7; D is uncertain. Germline CDR1 and CDR2: MDHEN and SYDVKM. V lost 3 bases and J 0 bases, leaving 3 bases between the germline ends. The CDR3 totals 12 residues. DNA for the CDR3: TGTGCCAGCAGTTTGAGCTCCTACGAGCAGTACTTC. Its translation is CASSLSSYEQYF.

The count of this clone is one. This rearrangement joins TRBV21-1 to TRBJ1-2. TRBV21-1 is a pseudogene segment. The CDR3 spans 16 residues. The CDR3 here is CASSKFGGEDPIGYTF. The CDR3 DNA sequence: TGTGCCAGCAGCAAATTTGGGGGGGAAGATCCGATCGGCTACACCTTC.